Sequencing of this TCR beta chain was carried out in a study of blood T cell repertoires in COVID-19. Across the whole study: Whether acute or convalescent, the COVID-19 samples came from the United States, Italy and Spain.

Per the original data handling: Scientists estimated how many nucleated cells there were by amplifying reference gene primers. TCRdb's table, derived via immunoSEQ multiplex PCR, lists solely in-frame clones and lacks some. That table supplies the V and J calls and clone size; D and trimming were determined from the DNA. The data hold 60,000 or so clones, with around 78% observed a single time. Per the germline V gene, CDR1 is SGHTA and CDR2 is FQGNSA. Trimming cost V 4 bases and J 7 bases; bases outside gene matches: 9. CDR3 length equals 16 residues. The sample comprised peripheral blood. This TCR came from a human donor in a cohort sampled during active COVID-19. The chain employs TRBV7-2 and TRBJ2-5; 13 bases fit TRBD2. The CDR3 is CASSSRLAGGLGTQYF. The CDR3 region has the DNA TGTGCCAGCAGCTCTAGACTAGCGGGGGGCCTAGGGACCCAGTACTTC.